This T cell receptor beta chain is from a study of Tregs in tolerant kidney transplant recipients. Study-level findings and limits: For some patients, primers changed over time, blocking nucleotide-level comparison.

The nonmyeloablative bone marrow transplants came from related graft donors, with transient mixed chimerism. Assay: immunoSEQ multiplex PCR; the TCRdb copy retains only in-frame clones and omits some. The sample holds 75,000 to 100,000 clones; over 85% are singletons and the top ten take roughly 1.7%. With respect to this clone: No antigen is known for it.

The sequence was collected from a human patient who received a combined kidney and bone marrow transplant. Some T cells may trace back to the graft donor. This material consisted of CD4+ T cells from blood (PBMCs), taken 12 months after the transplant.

CDR3 residues: CASSIDGAEPNYGYTF. Here the CDR3 DNA reads TGTGCCAGTAGTATAGACGGAGCAGAACCTAACTATGGCTACACCTTC. J is TRBJ1-2 and V is TRBV19, with D unresolved. Trimming removed 0 bases from V and 0 bases from J, with 11 bases in between. The V gene's germline CDR1 is LNHDA and CDR2 SQIVND (reference sequence). The CDR3 loop spans 16 amino acids.